This TCR beta chain is from a study of early T cells in non-severe SARS-CoV-2 infection. Study results and caveats: VDJdb matching favored anti-spike CD8 responses, missing private and CD4 specificities.

This clonotype has more than one count but fewer than ten. Antigen unknown. One entry per CDR3 protein, called by TCRdb with MiXCR from the 5' RACE reads. Of some 61,000 distinct CDR3 sequences in the sample, around 14% were seen once. Unmatched junction bases numbered 6, after V lost 0 bases and J lost 1 base. This CDR3 spans 16 amino acids. CDR1 is SGDLS, CDR2 YYNGEE, per germline. This chain links TRBV9 with TRBJ1-1; 7 bases are a match to TRBD1. What was sequenced was whole blood. This clonotype was obtained from an adult who was a healthcare worker with PCR-confirmed SARS-CoV-2 infection or an uninfected control (not recorded which). The CDR3 loop is CASSVDRDSKNTEAFF. CDR3 nucleotides: TGTGCCAGCAGCGTAGACCGGGACAGTAAGAACACTGAAGCTTTCTTT.